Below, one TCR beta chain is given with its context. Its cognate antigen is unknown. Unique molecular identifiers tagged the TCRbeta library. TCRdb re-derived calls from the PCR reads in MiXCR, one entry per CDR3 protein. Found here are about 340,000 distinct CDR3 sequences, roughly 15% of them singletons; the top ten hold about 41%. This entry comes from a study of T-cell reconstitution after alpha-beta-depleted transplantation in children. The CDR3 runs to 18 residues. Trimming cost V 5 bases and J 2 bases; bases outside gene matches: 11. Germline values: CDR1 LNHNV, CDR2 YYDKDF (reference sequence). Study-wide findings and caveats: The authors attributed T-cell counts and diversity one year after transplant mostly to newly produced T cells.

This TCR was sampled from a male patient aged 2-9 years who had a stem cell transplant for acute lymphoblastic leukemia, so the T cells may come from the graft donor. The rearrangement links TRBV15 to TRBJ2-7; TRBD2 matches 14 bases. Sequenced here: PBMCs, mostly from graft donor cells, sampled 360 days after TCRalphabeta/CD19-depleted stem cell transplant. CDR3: CATSGRAGLAGDTYEQYF. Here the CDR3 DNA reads TGTGCCACCAGCGGACGAGCGGGACTAGCGGGAGATACCTACGAGCAGTACTTC.